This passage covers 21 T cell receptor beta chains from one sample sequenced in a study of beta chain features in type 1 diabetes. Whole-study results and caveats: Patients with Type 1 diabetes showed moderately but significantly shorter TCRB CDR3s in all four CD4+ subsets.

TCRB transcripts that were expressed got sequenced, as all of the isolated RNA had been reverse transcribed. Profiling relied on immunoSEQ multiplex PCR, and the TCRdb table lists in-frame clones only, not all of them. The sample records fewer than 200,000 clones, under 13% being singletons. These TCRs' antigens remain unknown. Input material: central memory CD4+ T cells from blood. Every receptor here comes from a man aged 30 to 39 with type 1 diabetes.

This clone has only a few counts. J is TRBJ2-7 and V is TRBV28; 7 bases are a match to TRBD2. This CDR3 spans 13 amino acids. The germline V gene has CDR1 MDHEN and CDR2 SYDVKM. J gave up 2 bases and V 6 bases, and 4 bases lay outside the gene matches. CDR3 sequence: CASSAGTTYEQYF. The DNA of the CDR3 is TGTGCCAGCAGCGCCGGGACTACCTACGAGCAGTACTTC.

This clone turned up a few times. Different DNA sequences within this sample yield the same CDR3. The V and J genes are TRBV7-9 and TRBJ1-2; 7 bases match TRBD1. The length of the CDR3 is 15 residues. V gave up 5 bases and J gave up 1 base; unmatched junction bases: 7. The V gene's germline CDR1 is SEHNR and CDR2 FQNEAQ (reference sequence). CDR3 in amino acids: CASSLGTAGNYGYTF. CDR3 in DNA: TGTGCCAGCAGCCTCGGGACAGCGGGTAACTATGGCTACACCTTC.

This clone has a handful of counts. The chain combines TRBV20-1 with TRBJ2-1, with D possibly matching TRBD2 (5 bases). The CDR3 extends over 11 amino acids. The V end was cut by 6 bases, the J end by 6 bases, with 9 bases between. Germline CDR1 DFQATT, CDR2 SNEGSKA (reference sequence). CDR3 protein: CSALGGNEQFF. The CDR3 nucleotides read TGCAGTGCCCTAGGAGGCAATGAGCAGTTCTTC.

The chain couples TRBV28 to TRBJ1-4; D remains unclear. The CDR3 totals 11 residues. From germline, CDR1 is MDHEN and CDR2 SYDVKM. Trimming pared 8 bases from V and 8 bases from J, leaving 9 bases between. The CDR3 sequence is CASLIGEKLFF. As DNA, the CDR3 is TGTGCCAGCCTCATCGGGGAAAAACTGTTTTTT.

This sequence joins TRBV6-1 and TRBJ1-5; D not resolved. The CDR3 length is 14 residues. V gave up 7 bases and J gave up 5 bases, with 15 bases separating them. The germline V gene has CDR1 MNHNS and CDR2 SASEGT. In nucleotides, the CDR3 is TGTGCCAGCACCCCGGACTCGGTCGATCAGCCCCAGCATTTT. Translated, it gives CASTPDSVDQPQHF.

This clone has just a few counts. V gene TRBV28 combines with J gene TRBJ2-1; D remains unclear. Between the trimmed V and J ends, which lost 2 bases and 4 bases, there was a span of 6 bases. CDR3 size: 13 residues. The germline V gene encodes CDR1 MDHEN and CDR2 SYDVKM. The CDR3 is CASSLDGYNEQFF. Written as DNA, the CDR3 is TGTGCCAGCAGTTTAGACGGGTACAATGAGCAGTTCTTC. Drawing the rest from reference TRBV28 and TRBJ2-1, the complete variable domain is DVKVTQSSRYLVKRTGEKVFLECVQDMDHENMFWYRQDPGLGLRLIYFSYDVKMKEKGDIPEGYSVSREKKERFSLILESASTNQTSMYLCASSLDGYNEQFFGPGTRLTVL.

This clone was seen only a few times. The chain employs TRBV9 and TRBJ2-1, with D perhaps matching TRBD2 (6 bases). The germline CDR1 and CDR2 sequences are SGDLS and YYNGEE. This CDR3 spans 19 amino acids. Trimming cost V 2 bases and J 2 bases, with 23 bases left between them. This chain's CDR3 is CASSVGSGVGVGPYNEQFF. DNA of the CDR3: TGTGCCAGCAGCGTTGGATCGGGAGTGGGGGTTGGCCCCTACAATGAGCAGTTCTTC.

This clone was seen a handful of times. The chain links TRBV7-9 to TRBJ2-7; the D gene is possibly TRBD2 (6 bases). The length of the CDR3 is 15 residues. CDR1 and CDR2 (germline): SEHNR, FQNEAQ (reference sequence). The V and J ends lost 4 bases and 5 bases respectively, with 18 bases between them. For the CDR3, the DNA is TGTGCCAGCAGCTATAGTGGTGGAGGGGCCCACGAGCAGTACTTC. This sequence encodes CASSYSGGGAHEQYF.

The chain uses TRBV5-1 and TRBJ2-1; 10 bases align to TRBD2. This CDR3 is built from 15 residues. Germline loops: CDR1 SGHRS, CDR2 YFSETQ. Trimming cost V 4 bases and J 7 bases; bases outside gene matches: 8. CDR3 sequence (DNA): TGCGCCAGCAGCGATACTAGCGGGACTGGGAATGAGCAGTTCTTC. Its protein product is CASSDTSGTGNEQFF.

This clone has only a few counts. The CDR3 sequence: CASSPGAMSSYEQYF. CDR3 bases: TGTGCCAGCAGCCCGGGAGCGATGAGCTCCTACGAGCAGTACTTC. This chain uses TRBV11-2 with TRBJ2-7, with D perhaps TRBD2 (6 bases). The CDR3 covers 15 residues. The germline gives CDR1 SGHAT, CDR2 FQNNGV. V lost 5 bases and J lost 0, with 14 bases in between.

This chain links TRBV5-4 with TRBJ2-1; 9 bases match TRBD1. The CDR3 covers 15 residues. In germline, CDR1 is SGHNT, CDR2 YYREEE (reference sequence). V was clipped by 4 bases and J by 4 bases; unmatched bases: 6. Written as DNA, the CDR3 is TGTGCCAGCAGCCAACAGGGGGCGGGTTACAATGAGCAGTTCTTC. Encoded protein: CASSQQGAGYNEQFF.

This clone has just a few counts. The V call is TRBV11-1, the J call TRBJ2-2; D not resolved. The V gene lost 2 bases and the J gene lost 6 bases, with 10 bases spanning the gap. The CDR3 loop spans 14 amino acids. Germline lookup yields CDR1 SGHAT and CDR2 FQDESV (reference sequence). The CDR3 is CASSLLVLSGELFF. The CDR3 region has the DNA TGTGCCAGCAGCTTACTGGTGCTATCCGGGGAGCTGTTTTTT.

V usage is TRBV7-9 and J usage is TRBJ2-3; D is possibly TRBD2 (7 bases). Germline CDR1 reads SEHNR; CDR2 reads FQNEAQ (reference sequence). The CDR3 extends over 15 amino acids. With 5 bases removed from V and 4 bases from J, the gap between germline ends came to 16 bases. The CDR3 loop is CASSPKQGGADTQYF. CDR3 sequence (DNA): TGTGCCAGCAGCCCAAAACAGGGAGGGGCAGATACGCAGTATTTT.

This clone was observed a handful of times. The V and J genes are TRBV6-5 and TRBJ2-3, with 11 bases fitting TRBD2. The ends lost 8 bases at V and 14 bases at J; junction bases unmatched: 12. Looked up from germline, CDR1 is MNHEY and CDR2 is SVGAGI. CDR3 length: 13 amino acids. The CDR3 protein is CASGSTSGMRWYF. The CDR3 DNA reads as TGTGCCAGCGGTTCGACTAGCGGGATGAGGTGGTATTTT.

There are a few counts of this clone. CDR3 in DNA: TGTGCCTGGGGCGGGCTAGCCTACGAGCAGTACTTC. Protein: CAWGGLAYEQYF. The rearrangement joins TRBV30 to TRBJ2-7, with TRBD2 as a possible D gene (5 bases). The germline CDR1 and CDR2 sequences are GTSNPN and SVGIG (reference sequence). The CDR3 is made up of 12 amino acids. Trimming pared 5 bases from V and 2 bases from J, leaving 10 bases between.

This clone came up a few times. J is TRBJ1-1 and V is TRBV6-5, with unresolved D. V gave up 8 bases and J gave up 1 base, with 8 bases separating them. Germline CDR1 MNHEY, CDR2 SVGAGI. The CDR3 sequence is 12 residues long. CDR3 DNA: TGTGCCAGCTTAGGAGAGAACACTGAAGCTTTCTTT. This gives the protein CASLGENTEAFF.

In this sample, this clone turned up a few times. CDR3 sequence: CASSWSGHETQYF. The CDR3 DNA follows: TGTGCCAGCAGTTGGAGCGGTCATGAGACCCAGTACTTC. The chain links TRBV27 to TRBJ2-5; D perhaps matches TRBD2 (5 bases). The germline V gene has CDR1 MNHEY and CDR2 SMNVEV (reference sequence). V shed 4 bases and J shed 5 bases, with 11 bases lying between them. This CDR3 region has 13 residues.

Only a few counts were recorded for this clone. The CDR3: CASRPQGSDEQYF. The CDR3 bases are TGTGCCAGCAGACCACAGGGGTCCGACGAGCAGTACTTC. The chain is built from TRBV7-9 and TRBJ2-7; TRBD1 aligns across 7 bases. The germline V gene encodes CDR1 SEHNR and CDR2 FQNEAQ (reference sequence). Trimming took 6 bases from V and 5 from J; bases not matched to a gene: 7. This CDR3 spans 13 amino acids.

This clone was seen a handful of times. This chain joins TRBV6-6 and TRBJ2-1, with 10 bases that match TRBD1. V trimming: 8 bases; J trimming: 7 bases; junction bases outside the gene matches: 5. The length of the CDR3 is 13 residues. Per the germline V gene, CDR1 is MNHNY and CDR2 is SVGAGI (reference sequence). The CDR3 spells CASGRDRGNEQFF. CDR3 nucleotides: TGTGCCAGCGGACGGGACAGGGGTAATGAGCAGTTCTTC.

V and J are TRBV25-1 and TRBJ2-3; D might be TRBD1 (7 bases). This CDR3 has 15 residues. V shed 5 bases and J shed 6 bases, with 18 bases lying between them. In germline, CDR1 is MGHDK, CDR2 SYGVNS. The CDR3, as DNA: TGTGCCAGCAGTCCCTCCGGAGGGGGCGCCGATACGCAGTATTTT. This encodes CASSPSGGGADTQYF.

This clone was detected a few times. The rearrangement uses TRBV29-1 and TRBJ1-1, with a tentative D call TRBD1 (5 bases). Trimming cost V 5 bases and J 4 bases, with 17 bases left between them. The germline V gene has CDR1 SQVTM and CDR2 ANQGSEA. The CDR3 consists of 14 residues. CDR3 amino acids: CSVITRAGVTEAFF. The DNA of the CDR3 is TGCAGCGTTATTACCAGGGCGGGAGTCACTGAAGCTTTCTTT.